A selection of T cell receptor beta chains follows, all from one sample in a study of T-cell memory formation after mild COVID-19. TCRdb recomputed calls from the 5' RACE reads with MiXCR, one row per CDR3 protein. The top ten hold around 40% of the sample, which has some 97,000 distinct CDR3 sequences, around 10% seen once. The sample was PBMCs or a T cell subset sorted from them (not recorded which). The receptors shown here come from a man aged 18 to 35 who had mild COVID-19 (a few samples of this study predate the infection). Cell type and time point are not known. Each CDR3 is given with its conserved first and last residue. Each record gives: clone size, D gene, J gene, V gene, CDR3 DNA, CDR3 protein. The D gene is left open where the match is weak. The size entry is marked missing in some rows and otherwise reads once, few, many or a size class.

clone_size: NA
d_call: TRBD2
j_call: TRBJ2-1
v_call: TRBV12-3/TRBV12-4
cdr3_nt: TGTGCCAGCAGCCCCGGGACTAGAGGGCAGTTCTTC
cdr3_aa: CASSPGTRGQFF

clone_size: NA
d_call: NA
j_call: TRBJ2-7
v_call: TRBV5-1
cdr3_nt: TGCGCCAGCAGCTTGGCCAGGGGAAACGAGCAGTACTTC
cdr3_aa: CASSLARGNEQYF

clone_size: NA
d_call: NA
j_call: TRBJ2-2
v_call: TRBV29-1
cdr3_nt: TGCAGCGTTGAAGATCTTCGTAACACCGGGGAGCTGTTTTTT
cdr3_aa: CSVEDLRNTGELFF

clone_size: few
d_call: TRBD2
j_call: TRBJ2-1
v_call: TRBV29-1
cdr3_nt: TGCAGCGGACTAGCGTCCAACTACAATGAGCAGTTCTTC
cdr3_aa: CSGLASNYNEQFF

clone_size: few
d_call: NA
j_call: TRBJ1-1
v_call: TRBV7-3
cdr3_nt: TGTGCCAGCAGAATAGCAGGCATGGTGACAAGGGACACGGCGAACACTGAAGCTTTCTTT
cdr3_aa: CASRIAGMVTRDTANTEAFF

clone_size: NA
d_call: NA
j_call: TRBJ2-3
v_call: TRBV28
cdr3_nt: TGTGCCAGCAGACACCTGGACCGGGGGAATACGCAGTATTTT
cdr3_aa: CASRHLDRGNTQYF

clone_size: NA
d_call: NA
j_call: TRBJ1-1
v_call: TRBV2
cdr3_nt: TGTGCCAGCAGTGACGTTATGGGGGGTTCCGAGGCTGCTGAAGCTTTCTTT
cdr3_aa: CASSDVMGGSEAAEAFF

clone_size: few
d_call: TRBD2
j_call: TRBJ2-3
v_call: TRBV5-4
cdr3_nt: TGTGCCAGCAGCTTGAGCGGGGCCGATACGCAGTATTTT
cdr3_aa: CASSLSGADTQYF

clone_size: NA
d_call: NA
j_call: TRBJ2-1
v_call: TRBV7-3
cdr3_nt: TGTGCCAGCAGCTTAATGGGCAGGAATGAGCAGTTCTTC
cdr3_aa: CASSLMGRNEQFF

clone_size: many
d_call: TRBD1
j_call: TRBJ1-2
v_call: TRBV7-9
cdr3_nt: TGTGCCTCTCTGGACAGGTTCCACCGTGGCTACACCTTC
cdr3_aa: CASLDRFHRGYTF

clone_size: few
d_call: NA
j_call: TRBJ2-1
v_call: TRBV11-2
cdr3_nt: TGTGCCAGCAGCTTATTAGCGAGGGGCTTTTACAATGAGCAGTTCTTC
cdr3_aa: CASSLLARGFYNEQFF

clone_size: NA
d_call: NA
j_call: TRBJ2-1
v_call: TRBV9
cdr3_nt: TGTGCCAGCAGCGTAGAATATGGGGGCTACAATGAGCAGTTCTTC
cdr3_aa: CASSVEYGGYNEQFF

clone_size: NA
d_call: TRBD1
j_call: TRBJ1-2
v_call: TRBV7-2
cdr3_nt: TGTGCCAGCAGCCCAGAGCCCCGGGACAGCAGATATGGCTACACCTTC
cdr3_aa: CASSPEPRDSRYGYTF

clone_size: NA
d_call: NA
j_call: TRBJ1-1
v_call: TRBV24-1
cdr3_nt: TGTGCCACCAGCGATGGGGGCACTGAAGCTTTCTTT
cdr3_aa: CATSDGGTEAFF

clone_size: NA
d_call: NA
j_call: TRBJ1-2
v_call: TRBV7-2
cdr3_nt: TGTGCCAGCAGCTTTCTCCAGGTCCTAGGGGCTCCTAACTATGGCTACACCTTC
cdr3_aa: CASSFLQVLGAPNYGYTF

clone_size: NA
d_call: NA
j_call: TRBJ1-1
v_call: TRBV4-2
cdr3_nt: TGTGCCAGCAGCCCTCCCGACAGGAACACTGAAGCTTTCTTT
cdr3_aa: CASSPPDRNTEAFF

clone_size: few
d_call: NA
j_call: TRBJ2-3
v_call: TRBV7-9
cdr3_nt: TGTGCCAGCAGCTACGGACGGGGTAGCACAGATACGCAGTATTTT
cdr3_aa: CASSYGRGSTDTQYF

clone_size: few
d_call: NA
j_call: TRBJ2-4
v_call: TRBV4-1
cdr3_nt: TGCGCCAGCAGCCGGATAACACTAGCCAAAAACATTCAGTACTTC
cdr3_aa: CASSRITLAKNIQYF

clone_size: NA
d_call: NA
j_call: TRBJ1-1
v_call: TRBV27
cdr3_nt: TGTGCCAGCAGGGTAGGACTCTTGAACACTGAAGCTTTCTTT
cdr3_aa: CASRVGLLNTEAFF

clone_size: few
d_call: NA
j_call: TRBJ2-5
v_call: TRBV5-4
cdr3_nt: TGTGCCAGCAGCTTGGGGGTGCAAGAGACCCAGTACTTC
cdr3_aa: CASSLGVQETQYF

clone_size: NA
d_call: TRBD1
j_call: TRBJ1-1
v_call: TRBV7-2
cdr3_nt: TGTGCCAGCAGCTTAGCCCCACAGGGGTACACTGAAGCTTTCTTT
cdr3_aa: CASSLAPQGYTEAFF

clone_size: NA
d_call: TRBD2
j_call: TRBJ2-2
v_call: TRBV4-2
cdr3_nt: TGTGCCAGCAGCCCGACCCTAGCGGGGGGGCCCGGGGAGCTGTTTTTT
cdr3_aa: CASSPTLAGGPGELFF

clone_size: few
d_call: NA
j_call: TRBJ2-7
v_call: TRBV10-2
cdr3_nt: TGCGCCAGCAGCGCGGGACCCTTGCCCTACGAGCAGTACTTC
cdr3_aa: CASSAGPLPYEQYF

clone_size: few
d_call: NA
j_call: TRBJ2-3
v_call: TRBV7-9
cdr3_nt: TGTGCCAGCAGCTTTGGTGACACAGATACGCAGTATTTT
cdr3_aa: CASSFGDTDTQYF

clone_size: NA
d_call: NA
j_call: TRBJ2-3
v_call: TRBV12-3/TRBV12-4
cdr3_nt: TGTGCCAGCAGGCCAGAAAATTCAGATACGCAGTATTTT
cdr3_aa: CASRPENSDTQYF

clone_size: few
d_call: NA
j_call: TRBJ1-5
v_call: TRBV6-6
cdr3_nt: TGTGCCAGCAGTTACCCGACAGGATATAGCAATCAGCCCCAGCATTTT
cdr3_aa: CASSYPTGYSNQPQHF

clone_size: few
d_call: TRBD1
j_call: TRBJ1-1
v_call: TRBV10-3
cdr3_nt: TGTGCCATCAGTGAGTCGTTACGCCGGGACAGGGGCGCTGGAAACACTGAAGCTTTCTTT
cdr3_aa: CAISESLRRDRGAGNTEAFF

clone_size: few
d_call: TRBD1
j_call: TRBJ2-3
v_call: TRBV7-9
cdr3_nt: TGTGCCAGCAGGACGACAGGGGAGGGCACAGATACGCAGTATTTT
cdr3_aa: CASRTTGEGTDTQYF

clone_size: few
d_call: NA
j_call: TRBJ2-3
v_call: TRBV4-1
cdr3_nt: TGCGCCAGCAGCCAACTGACGGGGGTTACACACGGCACAGATACGCAGTATTTT
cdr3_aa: CASSQLTGVTHGTDTQYF

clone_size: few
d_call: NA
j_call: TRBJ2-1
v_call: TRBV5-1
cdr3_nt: TGCGCCAGCAGCCCCAAGGGGGGGGATGGTGAGCAGTTCTTC
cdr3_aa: CASSPKGGDGEQFF

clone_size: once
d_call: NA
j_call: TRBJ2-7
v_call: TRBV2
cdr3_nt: TGTGCCAGCAGTGCTGGGTACTACGAGCAGTACTTC
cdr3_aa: CASSAGYYEQYF

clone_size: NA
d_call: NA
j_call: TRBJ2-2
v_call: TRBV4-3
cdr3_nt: TGCGCCAGCAGCCAAGAGGGCCCCTTCACGAACACCGGGGAGCTGTTTTTT
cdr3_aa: CASSQEGPFTNTGELFF

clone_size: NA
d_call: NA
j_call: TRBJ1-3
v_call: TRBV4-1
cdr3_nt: TGCGCCAGCACCGACACAGGGAGCTCTGGAAACACCATATATTTT
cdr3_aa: CASTDTGSSGNTIYF

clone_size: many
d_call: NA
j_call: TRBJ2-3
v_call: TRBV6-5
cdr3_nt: TGTGCCAGCAGACGGTACAGGGCAGATACGCAGTATTTT
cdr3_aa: CASRRYRADTQYF

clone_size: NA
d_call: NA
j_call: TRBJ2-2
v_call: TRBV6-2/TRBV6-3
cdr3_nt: TGTGCCAGCACCCCCGGGGGGGAGCTGTTTTTT
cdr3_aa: CASTPGGELFF

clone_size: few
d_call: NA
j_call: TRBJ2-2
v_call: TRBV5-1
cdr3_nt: TGCGCCAGCAGCTCCATTTGGGGGAACGGGGAGCTGTTTTTT
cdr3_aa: CASSSIWGNGELFF

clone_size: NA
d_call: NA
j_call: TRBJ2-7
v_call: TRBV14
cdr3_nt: TGTGCCAGCAGCCAAGAACCGGGACCGACGTACGAGCAGTACTTC
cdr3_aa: CASSQEPGPTYEQYF

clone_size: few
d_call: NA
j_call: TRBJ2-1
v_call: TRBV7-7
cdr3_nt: TGTGCCAGCAGCTTATCGCGGGGATACCCTAACAATGAGCAGTTCTTC
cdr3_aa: CASSLSRGYPNNEQFF

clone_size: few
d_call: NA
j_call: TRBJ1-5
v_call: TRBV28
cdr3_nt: TGTGCCAGCAGCCCATCCACGCCCGAAGGGGGCAATCAGCCCCAGCATTTT
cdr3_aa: CASSPSTPEGGNQPQHF

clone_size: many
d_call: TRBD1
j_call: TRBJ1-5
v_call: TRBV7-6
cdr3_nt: TGTGCCAGCAGCTTAGGACAGGGGAATCAGCCCCAGCATTTT
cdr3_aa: CASSLGQGNQPQHF

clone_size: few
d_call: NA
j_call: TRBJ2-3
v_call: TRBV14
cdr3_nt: TGTGCCAGCAGCCAGGGGCCTCGAGATACGCAGTATTTT
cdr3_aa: CASSQGPRDTQYF

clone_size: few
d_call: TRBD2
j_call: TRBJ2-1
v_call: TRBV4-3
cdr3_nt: TGCGCCAGCAGCCACTCGGGGGGACTATACAATGAGCAGTTCTTC
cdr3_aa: CASSHSGGLYNEQFF

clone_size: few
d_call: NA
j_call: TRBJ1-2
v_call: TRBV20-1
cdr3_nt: TGCAGTGCTGTACAGGGACCCTTGCCAAACTATGGCTACACCTTC
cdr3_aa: CSAVQGPLPNYGYTF

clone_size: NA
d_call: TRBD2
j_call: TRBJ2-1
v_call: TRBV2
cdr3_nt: TGTGCCAGCAGTGATCCAGCGGGAGTGGGCTCCTACAATGAGCAGTTCTTC
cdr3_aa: CASSDPAGVGSYNEQFF

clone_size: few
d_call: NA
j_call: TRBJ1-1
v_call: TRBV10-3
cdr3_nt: TGTGCCATCAACACCATCCCTGGGAACACTGAAGCTTTCTTT
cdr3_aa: CAINTIPGNTEAFF

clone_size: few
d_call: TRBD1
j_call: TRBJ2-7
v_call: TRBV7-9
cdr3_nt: TGTGCCAGCAGCGCTCCGGACAGGGAAGGCACCTACGAGCAGTACTTC
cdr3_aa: CASSAPDREGTYEQYF

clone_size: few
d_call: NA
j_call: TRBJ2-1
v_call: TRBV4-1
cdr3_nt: TGCGCCAGCAGCCAAGAAGGCGGGGGCCCCTACAATGAGCAGTTCTTC
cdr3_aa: CASSQEGGGPYNEQFF

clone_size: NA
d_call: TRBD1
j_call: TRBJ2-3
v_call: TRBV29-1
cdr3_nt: TGCAGCGCCAACTCACAGGGGATCATCACAGATACGCAGTATTTT
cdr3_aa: CSANSQGIITDTQYF

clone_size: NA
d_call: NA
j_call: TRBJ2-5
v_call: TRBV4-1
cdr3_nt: TGCGCCAGCAGCCAAGATCGCGTCTCGCTCGGGACCCAGTACTTC
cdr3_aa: CASSQDRVSLGTQYF

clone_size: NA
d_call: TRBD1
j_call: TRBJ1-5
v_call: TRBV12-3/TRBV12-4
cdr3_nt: TGTGCCAGCAGCCCCGACAGGGCCGAGGGCCAGCCCCAGCATTTT
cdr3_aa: CASSPDRAEGQPQHF

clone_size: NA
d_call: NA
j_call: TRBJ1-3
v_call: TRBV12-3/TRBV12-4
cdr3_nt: TGTGCCAGCAGTTTAATGGGGGGCTCTGGAAACACCATATATTTT
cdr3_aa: CASSLMGGSGNTIYF

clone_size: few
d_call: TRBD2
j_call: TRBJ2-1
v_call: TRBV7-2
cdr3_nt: TGTGCCAGCAGCCTAAGGCGCGGGGGTTTATACAATGAGCAGTTCTTC
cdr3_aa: CASSLRRGGLYNEQFF